This T cell receptor (beta chain) appears in the sequencing data of a study of control samples from healthy donors and cancer patients. Only in-frame clones appear in the TCRdb table, and some are missing; sequencing was by immunoSEQ multiplex PCR. The table records around 170,000 clones, just over 85% of them present only once. This clone was seen a handful of times. The germline CDR1 and CDR2 sequences are MNHEY and SVGAGI. The V and J ends lost 7 bases and 9 bases respectively, with 15 bases between them. The CDR3 runs to 12 residues. The sequence was collected from a woman aged 25 to 39 in good health. The rearrangement links TRBV6-5 to TRBJ1-1; D gene unclear. Sequencing was performed on blood. CDR3 in DNA: TGTGCCAGCATGGCGGGTTATGGTAAAGCTTTCTTT. Translating it yields CASMAGYGKAFF.